The 19 T cell receptor beta chains below were found in one sample sequenced in a study of cytomegalovirus exposure and HLA in healthy donors (dated by TCRdb to 2015 to 2018). The library came from the immunoSEQ multiplex PCR assay. For the multiplex PCR, a mixture combining 60 forward primers for TCR Vbeta segments and 13 reverse primers for TCR Jbeta segments was used. In its TCRdb copy, this immuneACCESS table keeps in-frame sequences only and misses some clones. Where compared with another copy, unresolved V genes explain less than half of these, and the others have no known cause. This sample gives around 130,000 clones in total; around four fifths of them show up just once. About 11% of the sample is taken by the ten largest. The specimen sequenced was PBMCs. The source of these receptors is a male donor in good health and CMV-seropositive.

In its sample, this clone was seen a few times. This chain joins TRBV11-2 and TRBJ2-5, with 7 positions matching TRBD1. The germline V gene has CDR1 SGHAT and CDR2 FQNNGV. Trimming cost V 2 bases and J 6 bases; bases outside gene matches: 12. This CDR3 contains 16 residues. CDR3 sequence reads: CASSLWTGRNGKTQYF. CDR3 coding DNA: TGTGCCAGCAGCTTATGGACAGGAAGGAATGGGAAGACCCAGTACTTC.

This clone was picked up one time. The chain is built from TRBV5-6 and TRBJ2-1; the match to TRBD2 covers 10 bases. The CDR3 runs to 15 residues. Trimming cost V 0 bases and J 4 bases; bases outside gene matches: 1. The germline V gene encodes CDR1 SGHDT and CDR2 YYEEEE. CDR3 bases: TGTGCCAGCAGCTTGGAACTAGCGGGATACAATGAGCAGTTCTTC. As protein: CASSLELAGYNEQFF.

The V gene is TRBV28, the J gene TRBJ1-5, with TRBD1 matching 8 bases. Per the germline V gene, CDR1 is MDHEN and CDR2 is SYDVKM. Losses at the gene ends were 3 bases for V and 9 bases for J; bases not matched to a gene: 10. This CDR3 spans 15 amino acids. CDR3: CASSLRRGLVSPQHF. Here the CDR3 DNA reads TGTGCCAGCAGTTTGCGCAGGGGGCTCGTTTCGCCCCAGCATTTT.

The rearrangement uses TRBV10-3 and TRBJ2-1; TRBD1 might be the D (6 bases). V lost 10 bases and J 6 bases, leaving 13 bases between the germline ends. Germline V gives CDR1 ENHRY, CDR2 SYGVKD. CDR3 length: 12 amino acids. Here the CDR3 DNA reads TGTGCCACGAGAGGACAGAGCAATGAGCAGTTCTTC. This sequence encodes CATRGQSNEQFF.

This chain joins TRBV28 and TRBJ2-5, with a tentative D call TRBD2 (5 bases). The J call may be wrong; the DNA end is better matched by TRBJ2-7. Germline CDR1 is MDHEN and CDR2 is SYDVKM. There are 15 residues in the CDR3. CDR3 amino acids: CASSYEGLISYEQYF. The CDR3 DNA reads as TGTGCCAGCAGTTATGAGGGCCTAATTTCCTACGAGCAGTACTTC.

V is TRBV7-2 and J is TRBJ1-2; D not certain. Germline V gene sequence: CDR1 SGHTA, CDR2 FQGNSA. This CDR3 is 13 amino acids long. V lost 2 bases and J 2 bases, leaving 6 bases between the germline ends. The CDR3 loop reads CASSLPLNYGYTF. The CDR3 nucleotides are TGTGCCAGCAGCTTACCTCTGAACTATGGCTACACCTTC. Complete variable domain (other parts from reference TRBV7-2 and TRBJ1-2): GAGVSQSPSNKVTEKGKDVELRCDPISGHTALYWYRQSLGQGLEFLIYFQGNSAPDKSGLPSDRFSAERTGGSVSTLTIQRTQQEDSAVYLCASSLPLNYGYTFGSGTRLTVV.

The chain is built from TRBV18 and TRBJ2-1, with 7 bases identical to TRBD1. V lost 2 bases to trimming and J lost 3 bases; unmatched junction nucleotides: 1. Looked up from germline, CDR1 is KGHSH and CDR2 is LQKENI. The CDR3 is made up of 14 amino acids. The CDR3 nucleotides are TGTGCCAGCTCACCAGACAGGGTCTACAATGAGCAGTTCTTC. This sequence encodes CASSPDRVYNEQFF.

CDR3 in DNA: TGTGCCAGCAGCTTCCCAACAGGGGTCAGCTCCTACAATGAGCAGTTCTTC. It translates to CASSFPTGVSSYNEQFF. This chain links TRBV7-2 with TRBJ2-1; the match to TRBD1 covers 7 bases. The CDR3 has 17 amino acids. Trimming at V came to 3 bases and at J to 0 bases, leaving 8 bases not matched to a gene. Germline V gene sequence: CDR1 SGHTA, CDR2 FQGNSA.

The chain couples TRBV5-1 to TRBJ2-2, with TRBD2 as a possible D gene (5 bases). Per the germline V gene, CDR1 is SGHRS and CDR2 is YFSETQ. Trimming left V 0 bases short and J 7 bases short, with 13 bases between. The CDR3 totals 15 residues. CDR3: CASSLEERAGGELFF. The CDR3 bases are TGCGCCAGCAGCTTGGAAGAGAGGGCTGGCGGGGAGCTGTTTTTT.

The chain couples TRBV7-8 to TRBJ2-1; TRBD2 matches 13 bases. The CDR3 is 16 amino acids. Germline V lookup: CDR1 SGHVS, CDR2 FQNEAQ. V lost 2 bases and J lost 8; bases outside the gene matches: 6. CDR3: CASSLQLAGGMHEQFF. CDR3 in DNA: TGTGCCAGCAGCTTACAACTAGCGGGAGGGATGCATGAGCAGTTCTTC. Combining the CDR3 with reference TRBV7-8 and TRBJ2-1 gives the whole variable domain GAGVSQSPRYKVAKRGQDVALRCDPISGHVSLFWYQQALGQGPEFLTYFQNEAQLDKSGLPSDRFFAERPEGSVSTLKIQRTQQEDSAVYLCASSLQLAGGMHEQFFGPGTRLTVL.

The chain carries TRBV4-1 and TRBJ2-3; tentatively, D is TRBD2 (6 bases). Germline V lookup: CDR1 MGHRA, CDR2 YSYEKL. Trimming took off 8 bases at V and 3 bases at J, with 12 bases between the two ends. The CDR3 has 13 amino acids. The CDR3 spells CASRDRGTDTQYF. The CDR3 DNA sequence: TGCGCCAGCCGGGATCGGGGGACAGATACGCAGTATTTT.

In DNA, the CDR3 is TGCGCCAGCAGCCAGAACGGGGGAGGGGATACGCAGTATTTT. Translation gives CASSQNGGGDTQYF. This chain links TRBV4-3 with TRBJ2-3, with TRBD2 matching over 7 bases. With 3 bases clipped from V and 6 bases from J, the junction kept 6 bases outside the gene matches. Germline lookup yields CDR1 LGHNA and CDR2 YSLEER. There are 14 residues in the CDR3.

V usage is TRBV5-6 and J usage is TRBJ2-1; a possible D gene is TRBD2 (5 bases). The CDR3 loop spans 14 amino acids. Germline V gives CDR1 SGHDT, CDR2 YYEEEE. V was trimmed by 2 bases and J by 8 bases, leaving 14 bases between them. The CDR3 region has the DNA TGTGCCAGCAGCTTAGTCCCGGGGTCGGATGAGCAGTTCTTC. It codes for CASSLVPGSDEQFF.

This clone was detected once. The chain couples TRBV27 to TRBJ2-1; 7 nucleotides align to TRBD1. Germline CDR1 is MNHEY and CDR2 is SMNVEV (reference sequence). The CDR3 extends over 13 amino acids. Unmatched junction bases numbered 1, after V lost 5 bases and J lost 3 bases. CDR3 nucleotides: TGTGCCAGCAGTAGGGGGCTCTACAATGAGCAGTTCTTC. Translated: CASSRGLYNEQFF.

The chain joins TRBV9 to TRBJ2-4; 8 bases are shared with TRBD2. Germline V gene data show CDR1 as SGDLS and CDR2 as YYNGEE. After removal of 0 bases from V and 5 bases from J, the junction contained 1 base not matched to a gene. The CDR3 extends over 14 amino acids. CDR3 sequence reads: CASSVEAGENIQYF. The CDR3 coding sequence is TGTGCCAGCAGCGTAGAAGCGGGAGAAAACATTCAGTACTTC. The entire variable domain, with the rest obtained from reference TRBV9 and TRBJ2-4, is as follows: DSGVTQTPKHLITATGQRVTLRCSPRSGDLSVYWYQQSLDQGLQFLIQYYNGEERAKGNILERFSAQQFPDLHSELNLSSLELGDSALYFCASSVEAGENIQYFGAGTRLSVL.

In its sample, this clone was seen a few times. The V gene is TRBV25-1, the J gene TRBJ2-6; D is unresolved. Between the trimmed V and J ends, which lost 4 bases and 4 bases, there was a span of 5 bases. The CDR3 is 13 residues long. From germline, CDR1 is MGHDK and CDR2 SYGVNS. DNA for the CDR3: TGTGCCAGCAGTGGAACAGGGGCCAACGTCCTGACTTTC. This encodes CASSGTGANVLTF.

This clone was recorded once. The V and J genes are TRBV11-2 and TRBJ2-5; D uncertain. The end of the DNA fits TRBJ2-7 better, so the J call may be wrong. Germline-derived CDR1 and CDR2 are SGHAT and FQNNGV. There are 13 residues in the CDR3. CDR3 residues: CASSLVRSYEQYF. The CDR3 region has the DNA TGTGCCAGCAGCTTAGTCAGGTCTTACGAGCAGTACTTC.

The chain uses TRBV4-1 and TRBJ2-5; 7 bases are shared with TRBD2. This CDR3 spans 15 amino acids. CDR1 and CDR2 from the germline V gene are MGHRA and YSYEKL. V lost 2 bases and J lost 2; bases outside the gene matches: 5. The CDR3 loop is CASSQSLAEQETQYF. CDR3 in DNA: TGCGCCAGCAGCCAAAGTCTAGCGGAACAAGAGACCCAGTACTTC.

This chain links TRBV11-3 with TRBJ2-1, with 7 nucleotides matching TRBD2. The V segment lost 2 bases and the J segment 0 bases; nucleotides outside the gene matches: 1. The CDR3 has 15 residues. Germline V gene sequence: CDR1 SGHNT, CDR2 YENEEA. The CDR3 reads CASSLSGNSYNEQFF. CDR3 DNA sequence: TGTGCCAGCAGCTTAAGCGGGAACTCCTACAATGAGCAGTTCTTC.